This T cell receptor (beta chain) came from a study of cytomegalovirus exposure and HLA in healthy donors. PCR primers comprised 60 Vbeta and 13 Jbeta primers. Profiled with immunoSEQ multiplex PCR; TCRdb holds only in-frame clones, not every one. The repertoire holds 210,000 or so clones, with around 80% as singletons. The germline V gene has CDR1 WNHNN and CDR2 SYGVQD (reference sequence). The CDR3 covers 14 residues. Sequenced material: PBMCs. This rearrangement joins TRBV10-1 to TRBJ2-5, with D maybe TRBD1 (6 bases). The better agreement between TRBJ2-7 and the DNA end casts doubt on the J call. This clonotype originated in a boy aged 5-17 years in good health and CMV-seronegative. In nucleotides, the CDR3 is TGCGCCAGCAGTGATCAGGGGACACCCTACGAGCAGTACTTC. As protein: CASSDQGTPYEQYF.